What follows describes a single T cell receptor beta chain. The data derive from a study of cytomegalovirus exposure and HLA in healthy donors. PCR primers comprised 60 Vbeta and 13 Jbeta primers. Generated by immunoSEQ multiplex PCR, the TCRdb table keeps only in-frame clones and is missing some. The table records roughly 97,000 clones, around a tenth of them present only once. This CDR3 region has 15 residues. Trimming pared 1 base from V and 2 bases from J, leaving 11 bases between. Germline-derived CDR1 and CDR2 are SNHLY and FYNNEI. This TCR was sampled from a man aged 35 to 55 in good health and CMV-seropositive. The chain couples TRBV2 to TRBJ1-2; D might be TRBD1 (6 bases). Sequences were obtained from PBMCs. The CDR3 loop reads CASSEGPTGNYGYTF. The CDR3 DNA reads TGTGCCAGCAGTGAAGGGCCCACAGGGAACTATGGCTACACCTTC.